These T cell receptor beta chains were read from a single sample in a study of blood T cell repertoires in COVID-19. Repertoires were generated with immunoSEQ multiplex PCR, while TCRdb's copy carries only in-frame clones and drops some. Among 250,000 or so clones listed, about 90% were seen once. The source material was peripheral blood. The receptors originated from a man aged 25 to 45 with COVID-19, enrolled during active disease. The CDR3 runs from the conserved cysteine through the conserved F or W.

v_call,j_call,cdr3_aa
TRBV9,TRBJ1-2,CASSVGPGEGYTF
TRBV7-6,TRBJ2-1,CASSYSSGLAGAFNEQFF
TRBV7-9,TRBJ2-1,CASLAGGSSYNEQFF
TRBV5-1,TRBJ2-5,CASSLAVHQETQYF
TRBV29-1,TRBJ2-1,CSVGAGTGMNEQFF
TRBV18,TRBJ1-2,CASSPKGQGSGYTF
TRBV15,TRBJ2-7,CATSRSSFLAFSEQYF
TRBV7-6,TRBJ2-5,CASSLGGGITSKETQYF
TRBV5-6,TRBJ2-7,CASSFGGGEQYF
TRBV9,TRBJ1-2,CASSVGGQPAYGYTF
TRBV14,TRBJ2-3,CASSHKGLAGGRDTQYF
TRBV19,TRBJ2-7,CASSHIDRAYEQYF
TRBV4-1,TRBJ2-2,CASSQDHLGHTGELFF
TRBV19,TRBJ1-1,CASSIRRATEAFF
TRBV5-4,TRBJ1-4,CASSFDRATNEKLFF
TRBV9,TRBJ2-1,CASSVAPSSYNEQFF
TRBV3-1/TRBV3-2,TRBJ1-2,CASSQVDRWYTF
TRBV7-2,TRBJ2-5,CASSLVSRGETQYF
TRBV7-6,TRBJ2-7,CASSLGTRLSYEQYF
TRBV27,TRBJ1-6,CASSRPGSYNSPLHF
TRBV3-1/TRBV3-2,TRBJ1-2,CASSQVEGGYGYTF
TRBV29-1,TRBJ1-1,CSVGDRGGSTEAFF
TRBV12-5,TRBJ1-3,CASGFPGISGNTIYF
TRBV6-2/TRBV6-3,TRBJ1-2,CASSVGTENGYTF
TRBV18,TRBJ2-1,CASSPSSGGLGSYNEQFF
TRBV4-2,TRBJ1-1,CASSQDLGRNTEAFF
TRBV10-3,TRBJ1-3,CAISEATGLRAGNTIYF
TRBV5-1,TRBJ1-2,CASSPGQTANYGYTF
TRBV27,TRBJ2-1,CASRSLGLAHNEQFF
TRBV6-5,TRBJ1-2,CASSLGMAGGYTF
TRBV11-2,TRBJ1-6,CASSLETGGSSPLHF
TRBV6-5,TRBJ2-7,CASKIGTGGPYEQYF
TRBV29-1,TRBJ1-1,CSVRKGASPNTEAFF
TRBV18,TRBJ2-1,CASSPRDNYNEQFF
TRBV6-5,TRBJ1-2,CASLLKPTGYYGYTF
TRBV18,TRBJ1-5,CASSPGQGTGNQPQHF
TRBV5-1,TRBJ2-1,CASSSQGLAVYNEQFF
TRBV6-5,TRBJ1-2,CATAGAIYGYTF
TRBV5-1,TRBJ2-2,CASSLASGRNTGELFF
TRBV10-2,TRBJ1-4,CASGTGGGEKLFF
TRBV12-5,TRBJ1-1,CASGSPPYLATEAFF
TRBV29-1,TRBJ2-4,CSVGGQGMGNIQYF
TRBV15,TRBJ1-1,CATSMGQLNTEAFF
TRBV7-6,TRBJ1-1,CASSLFIPGENTEAFF
TRBV6-4,TRBJ1-1,CASSDLHSGEAFF
TRBV7-3,TRBJ2-1,CASSLIAGGVLDNEQFF
TRBV5-1,TRBJ2-3,CASSLVRVRTDTQYF
TRBV10-3,TRBJ2-7,CAISRRDSEQYF
TRBV7-9,TRBJ1-1,CASSLLGSMNTEAFF
TRBV5-6,TRBJ2-7,CASSLVGAGAGEQYF
TRBV5-1,TRBJ1-2,CASSLGSNYGYTF
TRBV10-3,TRBJ2-7,CAISERGVLSEQYF
TRBV11-2,TRBJ1-1,CASSFTTQGAPEAFF
TRBV7-9,TRBJ2-7,CASSLGAGTGYEQYF
TRBV5-5,TRBJ1-2,CASSLSTGYGYTF
TRBV7-2,TRBJ2-1,CASSSSGAGDLNEQFF
TRBV19,TRBJ2-1,CASSMIAGGPYNEQFF